The entry below describes one T cell receptor (beta chain). This sample is drawn from a study of cytomegalovirus exposure and HLA in healthy donors. Overall study: The study placed 80% to 85% of its 398 genotyped donors in the Caucasian-associated ancestry cluster.

Germline CDR1 and CDR2: MGHRA and YSYEKL. V lost 1 base, J lost 10 bases, and 0 bases stayed unmatched. This CDR3 contains 14 residues. The donors (healthy individuals) were bone marrow donors. Donors likely had unrecorded immune exposures despite being nominally healthy when sampled. PCR was performed using 60 Vbeta and 13 Jbeta primers. As handled by the study authors: In a later analysis, about 9.9 million of 75 million to 90 million unique beta chains occurred in at least two donors. Profiled with immunoSEQ multiplex PCR; TCRdb holds only in-frame clones, not every one. Clonal size and the V and J genes are those of that table, whereas D and trimming came from the DNA. The sample lists 150,000 to 200,000 clones; approximately 70% were seen once.

Material for sequencing was PBMCs. This TCR derives from a man in his forties in good health and CMV-seropositive. The chain is built from TRBV4-1 and TRBJ2-1; TRBD2 aligns across 14 bases. CDR3 residues: CASSQGTSGGEQFF. CDR3 bases: TGCGCCAGCAGCCAAGGGACTAGCGGGGGGGAGCAGTTCTTC.